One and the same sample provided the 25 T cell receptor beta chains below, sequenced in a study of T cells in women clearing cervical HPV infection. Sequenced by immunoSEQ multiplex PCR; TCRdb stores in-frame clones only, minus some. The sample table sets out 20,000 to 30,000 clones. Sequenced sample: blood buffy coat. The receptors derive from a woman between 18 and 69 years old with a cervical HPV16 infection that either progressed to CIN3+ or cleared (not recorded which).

The sequenced CDR3 bases are TGTGCCAGCAGCATCCGGGACAGGGTAAACATT. Its protein is CASSIRDRVNI. The full CDR3 protein is CASSIRDRVNIQYF. This chain joins TRBV13 and TRBJ2-4; 9 nucleotides line up with TRBD1. The read ends 3 residues early relative to the CDR3; the germline J gene fills the gap. Looked up from germline, CDR1 is PRHDT and CDR2 is FYEKMQ (reference sequence). V lost 5 bases, J lost 6 bases, and 5 bases stayed unmatched. The CDR3 runs 14 residues.

The CDR3 spells CSARDRPSGNKNIQYF. Incomplete CDR3 DNA: TGCAGTGCTAGAGATCGGCCTAGCGGTAACAAAAACATT. The chain carries TRBV20-1 and TRBJ2-4, with 7 bases lining up with TRBD2. The read stops 3 residues short of the end of the CDR3; the missing end is completed from the germline J gene. The germline CDR1 and CDR2 sequences are DFQATT and SNEGSKA (reference sequence). The length of the CDR3 is 16 residues. The trim removed 0 bases at V and 3 bases at J, leaving 8 bases unmatched.

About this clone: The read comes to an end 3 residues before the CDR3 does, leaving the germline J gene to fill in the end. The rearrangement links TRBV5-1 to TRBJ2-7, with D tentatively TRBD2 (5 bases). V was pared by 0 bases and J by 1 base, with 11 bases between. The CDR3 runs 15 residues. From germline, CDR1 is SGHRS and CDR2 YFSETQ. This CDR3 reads CASSLGPGLSYEQYF. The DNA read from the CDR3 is TGCGCCAGCAGCTTGGGCCCCGGACTTTCCTACGAG.

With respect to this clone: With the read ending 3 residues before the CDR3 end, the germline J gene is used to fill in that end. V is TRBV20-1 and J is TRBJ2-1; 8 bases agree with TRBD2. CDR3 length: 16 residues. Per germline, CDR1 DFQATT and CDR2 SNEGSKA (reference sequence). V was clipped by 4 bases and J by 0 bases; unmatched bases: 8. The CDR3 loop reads CSATQLSGSSYNEQFF. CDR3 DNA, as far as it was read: TGCAGTGCTACCCAATTAAGCGGGAGCTCCTACAATGAG.

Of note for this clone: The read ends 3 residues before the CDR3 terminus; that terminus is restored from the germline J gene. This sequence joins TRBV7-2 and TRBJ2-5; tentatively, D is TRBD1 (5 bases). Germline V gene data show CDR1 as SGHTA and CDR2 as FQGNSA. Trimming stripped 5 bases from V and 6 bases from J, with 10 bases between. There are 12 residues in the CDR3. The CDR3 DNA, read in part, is TGTGCCAGCAGCCCCAGGGTACAGACC. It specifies CASSPRVQT. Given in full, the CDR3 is CASSPRVQTQYF.

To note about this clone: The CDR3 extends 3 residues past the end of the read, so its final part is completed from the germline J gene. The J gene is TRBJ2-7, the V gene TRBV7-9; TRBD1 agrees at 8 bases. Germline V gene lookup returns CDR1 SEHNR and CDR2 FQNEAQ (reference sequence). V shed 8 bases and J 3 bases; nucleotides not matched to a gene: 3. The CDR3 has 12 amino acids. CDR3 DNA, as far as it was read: TGTGCCAGCGAAGACAGGGGCTACGAG. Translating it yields CASEDRGYE. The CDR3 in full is CASEDRGYEQYF.

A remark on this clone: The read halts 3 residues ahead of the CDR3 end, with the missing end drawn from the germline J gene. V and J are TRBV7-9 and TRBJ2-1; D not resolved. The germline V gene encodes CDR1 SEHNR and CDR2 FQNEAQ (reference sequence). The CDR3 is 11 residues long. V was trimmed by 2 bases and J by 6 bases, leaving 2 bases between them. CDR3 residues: CASSLLNEQFF. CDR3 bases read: TGTGCCAGCAGCTTACTCAATGAG. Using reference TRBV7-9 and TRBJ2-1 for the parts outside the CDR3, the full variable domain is DTGVSQNPRHKITKRGQNVTFRCDPISEHNRLYWYRQTLGQGPEFLTYFQNEAQLEKSRLLSDRFSAERPKGSFSTLEIQRTEQGDSAMYLCASSLLNEQFFGPGTRLTVL.

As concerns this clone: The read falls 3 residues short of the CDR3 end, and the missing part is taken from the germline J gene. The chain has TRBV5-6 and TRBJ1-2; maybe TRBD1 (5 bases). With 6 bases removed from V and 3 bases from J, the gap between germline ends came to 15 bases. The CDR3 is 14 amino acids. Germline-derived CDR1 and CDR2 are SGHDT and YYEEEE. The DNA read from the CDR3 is TGTGCCAGCACTAAAGCCAGGGTCTACTATGGC. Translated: CASTKARVYYG. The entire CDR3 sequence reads CASTKARVYYGYTF.

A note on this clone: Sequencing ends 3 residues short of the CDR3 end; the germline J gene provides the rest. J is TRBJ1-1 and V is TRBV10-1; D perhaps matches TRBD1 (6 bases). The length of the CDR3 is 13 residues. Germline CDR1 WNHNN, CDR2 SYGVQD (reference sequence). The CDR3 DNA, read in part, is TGCGCCAGCAGTGGAGAGGTCGGAGGGGGA. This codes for CASSGEVGGG. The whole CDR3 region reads CASSGEVGGGAFF.

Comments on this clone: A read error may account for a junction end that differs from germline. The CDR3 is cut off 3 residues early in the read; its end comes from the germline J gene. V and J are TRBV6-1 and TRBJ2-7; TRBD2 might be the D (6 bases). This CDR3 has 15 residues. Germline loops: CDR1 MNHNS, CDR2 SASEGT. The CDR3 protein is CASREGTHSSYEQYF. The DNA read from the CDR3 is TGTGCCAGCAGGGAAGGGACTCACAGCTCCTACGAG.

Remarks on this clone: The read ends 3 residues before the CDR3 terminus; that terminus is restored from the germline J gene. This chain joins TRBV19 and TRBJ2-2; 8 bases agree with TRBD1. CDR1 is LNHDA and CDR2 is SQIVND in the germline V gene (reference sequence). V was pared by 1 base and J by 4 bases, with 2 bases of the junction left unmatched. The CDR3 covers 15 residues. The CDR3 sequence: CASSIGTGTTGELFF. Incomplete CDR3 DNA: TGTGCCAGTAGTATAGGGACAGGGACCACCGGGGAG.

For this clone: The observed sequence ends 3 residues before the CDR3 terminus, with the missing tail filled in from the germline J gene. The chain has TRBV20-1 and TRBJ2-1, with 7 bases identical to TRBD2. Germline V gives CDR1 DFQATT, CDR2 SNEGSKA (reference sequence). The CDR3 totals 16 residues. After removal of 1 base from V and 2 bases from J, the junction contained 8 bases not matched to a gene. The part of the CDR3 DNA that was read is TGCAGTGCTAGAGTTCCGAGCGGGATCACCTACAATGAG. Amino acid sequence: CSARVPSGITYNE. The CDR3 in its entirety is CSARVPSGITYNEQFF.

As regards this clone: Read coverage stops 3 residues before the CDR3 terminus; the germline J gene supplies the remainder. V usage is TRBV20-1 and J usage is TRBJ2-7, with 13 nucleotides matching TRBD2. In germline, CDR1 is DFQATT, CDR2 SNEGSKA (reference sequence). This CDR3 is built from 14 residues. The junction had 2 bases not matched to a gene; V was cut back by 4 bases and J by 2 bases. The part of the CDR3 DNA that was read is TGCAGTGCTAAAGGACTAGCGGGAGCCTACGAG. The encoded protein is CSAKGLAGAYE. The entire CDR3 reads CSAKGLAGAYEQYF.

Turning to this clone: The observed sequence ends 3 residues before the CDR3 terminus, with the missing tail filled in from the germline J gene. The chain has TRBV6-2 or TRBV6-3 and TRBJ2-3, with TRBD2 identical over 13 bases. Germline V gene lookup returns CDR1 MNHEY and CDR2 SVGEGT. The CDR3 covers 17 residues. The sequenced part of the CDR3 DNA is TGTGCCAGCAGTCGATGGGTACGGACTAGCGGGAGTGAGACG. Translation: CASSRWVRTSGSET. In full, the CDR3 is CASSRWVRTSGSETQYF.

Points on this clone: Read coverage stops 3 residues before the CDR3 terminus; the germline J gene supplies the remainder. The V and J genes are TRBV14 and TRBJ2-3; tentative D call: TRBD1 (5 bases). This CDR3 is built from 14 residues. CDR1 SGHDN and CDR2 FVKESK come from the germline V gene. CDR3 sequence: CASSQDRGLETQYF. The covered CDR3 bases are TGTGCCAGCAGCCAAGATAGGGGCTTAGAGACG.

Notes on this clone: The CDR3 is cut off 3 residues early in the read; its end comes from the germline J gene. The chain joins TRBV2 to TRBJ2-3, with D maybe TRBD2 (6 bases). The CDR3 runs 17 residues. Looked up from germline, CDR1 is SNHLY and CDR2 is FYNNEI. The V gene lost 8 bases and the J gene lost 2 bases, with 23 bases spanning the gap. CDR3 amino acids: CASLPSANQIFTDTQYF. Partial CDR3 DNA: TGTGCCAGCCTGCCTAGCGCAAACCAAATTTTCACAGATACG. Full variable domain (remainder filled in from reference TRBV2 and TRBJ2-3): EPEVTQTPSHQVTQMGQEVILRCVPISNHLYFYWYRQILGQKVEFLVSFYNNEISEKSEIFDDQFSVERPDGSNFTLKIRSTKLEDSAMYFCASLPSANQIFTDTQYFGPGTRLTVL.

The CDR3 sequence: CASSLRGQREKLFF. CDR3 DNA, as far as it was read: TGTGCCAGCAGTTTGAGGGGACAAAGGGAAAAA. This chain joins TRBV28 and TRBJ1-4; D may be TRBD1 (6 bases). Sequencing ends 3 residues short of the CDR3 end; the germline J gene provides the rest. CDR3 size: 14 residues. Germline-derived CDR1 and CDR2 are MDHEN and SYDVKM. The V end was cut by 3 bases, the J end by 8 bases, with 13 bases between.

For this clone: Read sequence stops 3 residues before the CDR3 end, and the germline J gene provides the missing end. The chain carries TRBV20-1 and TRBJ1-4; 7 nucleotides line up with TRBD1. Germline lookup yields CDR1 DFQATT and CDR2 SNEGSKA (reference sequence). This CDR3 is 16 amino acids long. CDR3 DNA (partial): TGCAGTGCTAAGAGGGACAGTAGCTCCTATAATTCACCA. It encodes CSAKRDSSSYNSP. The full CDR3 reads CSAKRDSSSYNSPLFF.

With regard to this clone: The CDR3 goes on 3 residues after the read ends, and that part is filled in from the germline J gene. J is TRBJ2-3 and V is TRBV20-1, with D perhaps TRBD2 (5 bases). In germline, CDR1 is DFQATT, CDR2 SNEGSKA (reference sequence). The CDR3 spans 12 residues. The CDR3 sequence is CSARSRGETQYF. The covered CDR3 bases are TGCAGTGCTAGATCACGGGGAGAGACG.

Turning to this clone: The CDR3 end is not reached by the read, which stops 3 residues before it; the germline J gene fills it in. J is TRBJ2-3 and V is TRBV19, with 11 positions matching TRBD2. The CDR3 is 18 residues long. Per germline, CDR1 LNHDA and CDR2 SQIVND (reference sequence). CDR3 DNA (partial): TGTGCCAGTAGTATTAGACTAGCGGGAATTGGTGGACAAGAGACG. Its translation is CASSIRLAGIGGQET. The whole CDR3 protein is CASSIRLAGIGGQETQYF.

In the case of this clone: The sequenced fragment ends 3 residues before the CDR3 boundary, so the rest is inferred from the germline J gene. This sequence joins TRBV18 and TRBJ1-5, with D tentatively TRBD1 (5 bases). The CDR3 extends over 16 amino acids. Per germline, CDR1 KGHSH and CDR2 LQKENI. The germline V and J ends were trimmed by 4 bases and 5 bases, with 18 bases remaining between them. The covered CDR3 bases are TGTGCCAGCTCACGAGGACATTCCGAGGCTCATCAGCCC. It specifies CASSRGHSEAHQP. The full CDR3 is CASSRGHSEAHQPQHF.

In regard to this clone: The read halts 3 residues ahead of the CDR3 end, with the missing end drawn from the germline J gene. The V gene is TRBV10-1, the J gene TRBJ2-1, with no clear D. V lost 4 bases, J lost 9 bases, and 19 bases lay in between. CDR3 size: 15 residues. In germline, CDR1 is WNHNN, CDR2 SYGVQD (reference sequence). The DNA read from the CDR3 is TGCGCCAGCAGTGGGTTACGTAGCCCTCCCGGTGAG. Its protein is CASSGLRSPPGE. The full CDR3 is CASSGLRSPPGEQFF.

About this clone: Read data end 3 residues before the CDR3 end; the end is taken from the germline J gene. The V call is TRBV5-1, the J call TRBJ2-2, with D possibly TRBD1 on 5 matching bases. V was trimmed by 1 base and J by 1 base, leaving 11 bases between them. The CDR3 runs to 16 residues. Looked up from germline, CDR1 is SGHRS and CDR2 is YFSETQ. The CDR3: CASSLRAGMNTGELFF. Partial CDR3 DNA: TGCGCCAGCAGCTTGAGGGCAGGGATGAACACCGGGGAG.

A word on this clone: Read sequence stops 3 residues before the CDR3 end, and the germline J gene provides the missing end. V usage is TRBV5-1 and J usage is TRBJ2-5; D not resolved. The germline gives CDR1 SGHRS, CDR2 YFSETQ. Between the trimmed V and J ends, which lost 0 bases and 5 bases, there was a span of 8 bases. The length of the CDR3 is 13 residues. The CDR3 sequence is CASSLGSIETQYF. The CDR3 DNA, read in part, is TGCGCCAGCAGCTTGGGCAGTATCGAGACC.

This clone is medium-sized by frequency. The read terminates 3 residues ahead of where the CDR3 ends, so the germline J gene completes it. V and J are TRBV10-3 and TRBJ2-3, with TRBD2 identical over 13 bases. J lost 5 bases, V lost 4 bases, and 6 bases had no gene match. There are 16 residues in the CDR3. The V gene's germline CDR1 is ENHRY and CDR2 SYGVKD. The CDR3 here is CAISGQGLAGIDTQYF. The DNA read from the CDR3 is TGTGCCATCAGTGGGCAGGGACTAGCGGGAATAGATACG.